Each of the 23 T cell receptor beta chains below was sequenced from the same sample in a study of cytotoxic CD8 clonotypes in ibrutinib-treated CLL. The table came from immunoSEQ multiplex PCR; TCRdb's copy has only in-frame clones and leaves some out. This sample carries 50,000 or so clones, approximately 87% of them seen once, and the ten largest clones take roughly 20%. The material was PBMCs, obtained after 24 months of ibrutinib treatment. These receptors were obtained from a human donor with chronic lymphocytic leukemia.

This clone was seen once. The V call is TRBV19, the J call TRBJ2-7; D is uncertain. The CDR3 totals 14 residues. V was clipped by 8 bases and J by 0 bases, with 14 bases between them. The germline V gene encodes CDR1 LNHDA and CDR2 SQIVND (reference sequence). DNA of the CDR3: TGTGCCAGTTTTCAGTTCGGAGTCTCCTACGAGCAGTACTTC. Its protein is CASFQFGVSYEQYF.

CDR3: CARGTEAFF. The CDR3 region has the DNA TGTGCCCGGGGGACTGAAGCTTTCTTT. The chain recombines TRBV21-1 with TRBJ1-1. TRBV21-1 is given as a pseudogene. The CDR3 covers 9 residues.

The chain uses TRBV28 and TRBJ1-1; D is possibly TRBD1 (6 bases). Trimming took off 2 bases at V and 5 bases at J, with 15 bases between the two ends. The CDR3 consists of 15 residues. CDR1 MDHEN and CDR2 SYDVKM come from the germline V gene. This CDR3 reads CASSLTYRERTEAFF. CDR3 sequence (DNA): TGTGCCAGCAGTTTAACGTACAGGGAGAGGACTGAAGCTTTCTTT. The complete variable domain, with remaining parts taken from reference TRBV28 and TRBJ1-1, reads DVKVTQSSRYLVKRTGEKVFLECVQDMDHENMFWYRQDPGLGLRLIYFSYDVKMKEKGDIPEGYSVSREKKERFSLILESASTNQTSMYLCASSLTYRERTEAFFGQGTRLTVV.

The chain has TRBV5-6 and TRBJ2-7, with D possibly TRBD1 on 6 matching bases. Germline V gives CDR1 SGHDT, CDR2 YYEEEE. The ends were cut back, 4 bases at V and 2 bases at J, with 13 bases in the middle. There are 14 residues in the CDR3. CDR3 bases: TGTGCCAGCAGCCGGAGGACAGCCGCCTACGAGCAGTACTTC. Translation: CASSRRTAAYEQYF.

The rearrangement uses TRBV7-2 and TRBJ2-2; perhaps TRBD2 as D (6 bases). The CDR3 sequence is 14 residues long. Trimming removed 3 bases at V and 2 bases at J, with 7 bases between. Germline CDR1 SGHTA, CDR2 FQGNSA. Written as DNA, the CDR3 is TGTGCCAGCAGCTTCGGGAGTAACACCGGGGAGCTGTTTTTT. Protein sequence: CASSFGSNTGELFF.

The V gene is TRBV9, the J gene TRBJ1-3, with D maybe TRBD1 (6 bases). CDR1 is SGDLS, CDR2 YYNGEE, per germline. Trimming removed 3 bases from V and 4 bases from J, with 17 bases in between. The CDR3 has 16 amino acids. CDR3 residues: CASSGRRTGRGNTIYF. CDR3 DNA: TGTGCCAGCAGCGGTAGAAGAACAGGGAGAGGAAACACCATATATTTT.

The rearrangement links TRBV5-6 to TRBJ2-1, with D tentatively TRBD2 (6 bases). Germline values: CDR1 SGHDT, CDR2 YYEEEE. CDR3 length equals 14 residues. V dropped 2 bases and J dropped 7 bases, with 13 bases sitting between them. CDR3 amino acids: CASSLQGRRNEQFF. CDR3 sequence (DNA): TGTGCCAGCAGCTTACAAGGGAGGAGGAATGAGCAGTTCTTC.

The chain couples TRBV7-9 to TRBJ1-1; 8 bases align to TRBD1. CDR3 size: 15 residues. Germline V lookup: CDR1 SEHNR, CDR2 FQNEAQ (reference sequence). The junction had 5 bases not matched to a gene; V was cut back by 3 bases and J by 2 bases. This CDR3 reads CASSLPGGGNTEAFF. DNA for the CDR3: TGTGCCAGCAGCTTGCCAGGGGGCGGTAACACTGAAGCTTTCTTT.

The genes are TRBV7-2 and TRBJ2-1; 8 nucleotides line up with TRBD2. The CDR3 spans 16 residues. CDR1 is SGHTA and CDR2 is FQGNSA in the germline V gene. The V and J ends lost 4 bases and 6 bases, in that order; junction bases with no gene match: 11. The CDR3 DNA reads TGTGCCAGCAGCTACCTAGCGGGCCTCCACCCCAATGAGCAGTTCTTC. It yields the protein CASSYLAGLHPNEQFF. The entire variable domain, with the rest obtained from reference TRBV7-2 and TRBJ2-1, is as follows: GAGVSQSPSNKVTEKGKDVELRCDPISGHTALYWYRQSLGQGLEFLIYFQGNSAPDKSGLPSDRFSAERTGGSVSTLTIQRTQQEDSAVYLCASSYLAGLHPNEQFFGPGTRLTVL.

This chain connects TRBV7-3 to TRBJ2-2; TRBD2 might be the D (5 bases). CDR3 length: 13 residues. CDR1 and CDR2 (germline): SGHTA, FQGTGA. With 6 bases removed from V and 7 bases from J, the gap between germline ends came to 12 bases. CDR3 region: CASRAGRDGELFF. The CDR3 nucleotides read TGTGCCAGCAGGGCTGGCCGGGACGGGGAGCTGTTTTTT.

This clone was observed a single time. The genes are TRBV5-1 and TRBJ2-7; D may correspond to TRBD1 or TRBD2 (5 bases each). Germline-derived CDR1 and CDR2 are SGHRS and YFSETQ. The CDR3 runs 12 residues. V was pared by 4 bases and J by 9 bases, with 14 bases between. The CDR3 DNA reads TGCGCCAGCAGCCCTACAGGTGCGGGGCAGTACTTC. Translating it yields CASSPTGAGQYF.

The chain links TRBV27 to TRBJ2-7; maybe TRBD2 (6 bases). The germline V and J ends were trimmed by 6 bases and 5 bases, with 17 bases remaining between them. The germline CDR1 and CDR2 sequences are MNHEY and SMNVEV (reference sequence). This CDR3 has 14 amino acids. The CDR3 DNA sequence: TGTGCCAGCAGAGACGCGGGACCTCGCAACGAGCAGTACTTC. It translates to CASRDAGPRNEQYF.

This clone was seen just once. The gene calls are TRBV2 and TRBJ2-3; 13 bases match TRBD2. The CDR3 length is 16 residues. CDR1 is SNHLY, CDR2 FYNNEI, per germline. J gave up 4 bases and V 7 bases, and 8 bases lay outside the gene matches. The CDR3 DNA reads as TGTGCCAGCACCGAAGGACTAGCGGGAGTAGCAGATACGCAGTATTTT. Protein sequence: CASTEGLAGVADTQYF. Variable domain in full (rest from reference TRBV2 and TRBJ2-3): EPEVTQTPSHQVTQMGQEVILRCVPISNHLYFYWYRQILGQKVEFLVSFYNNEISEKSEIFDDQFSVERPDGSNFTLKIRSTKLEDSAMYFCASTEGLAGVADTQYFGPGTRLTVL.

This rearrangement joins TRBV6-1 to TRBJ1-4; D is unclear. This CDR3 is built from 11 residues. The V end was cut by 2 bases, the J end by 7 bases, with 2 bases between. CDR1 is MNHNS and CDR2 is SASEGT in the germline V gene. The DNA for the CDR3 is TGTGCCAGCAGTGAAACTGAAAAACTGTTTTTT. Its translation: CASSETEKLFF.

The CDR3: CASSSTGTSDSPLHF. CDR3 nucleotides: TGTGCCAGCAGCTCGACCGGGACCTCGGATTCACCCCTCCACTTT. The chain joins TRBV7-2 to TRBJ1-6; TRBD1 is a possible D gene (5 bases). Germline V gene lookup returns CDR1 SGHTA and CDR2 FQGNSA. The CDR3 has 15 amino acids. V lost 4 bases, J lost 8 bases, and 15 bases lay in between. The whole variable domain, remainder taken from reference TRBV7-2 and TRBJ1-6, is GAGVSQSPSNKVTEKGKDVELRCDPISGHTALYWYRQSLGQGLEFLIYFQGNSAPDKSGLPSDRFSAERTGGSVSTLTIQRTQQEDSAVYLCASSSTGTSDSPLHFGNGTRLTVT.

This sequence joins TRBV18 and TRBJ1-2; D might be TRBD1 (6 bases). V lost 5 bases, J lost 4 bases, and 17 bases lay in between. The CDR3 spans 15 residues. Germline CDR1 reads KGHSH; CDR2 reads LQKENI. In DNA, the CDR3 is TGTGCCAGCTCAACCGGGGGGGGCAGCGGCTATGGCTACACCTTC. Its translation: CASSTGGGSGYGYTF.

The CDR3, as DNA: TGTGCCAGTAGCGGACTAGCGGGATCCTACGAGCAGTACTTC. Protein: CASSGLAGSYEQYF. V usage is TRBV19 and J usage is TRBJ2-7; 12 bases fit TRBD2. The germline V gene encodes CDR1 LNHDA and CDR2 SQIVND (reference sequence). This CDR3 region has 14 residues. Trimming removed 6 bases from V and 1 base from J; junction bases left unmatched: 1.

The rearrangement joins TRBV7-2 to TRBJ2-3; 12 bases are shared with TRBD2. Germline V gene data show CDR1 as SGHTA and CDR2 as FQGNSA. This CDR3 has 17 residues. Losses at the gene ends were 5 bases for V and 5 bases for J; bases not matched to a gene: 11. DNA of the CDR3: TGTGCCAGCAGCGTCGGACTAGCGGGAACGTTGAGAGATACGCAGTATTTT. Amino acid sequence: CASSVGLAGTLRDTQYF.

The rearrangement joins TRBV18 to TRBJ2-2, with TRBD2 matching over 10 bases. The V and J ends lost 0 bases and 2 bases, in that order; junction bases with no gene match: 3. CDR1 and CDR2 from the germline V gene are KGHSH and LQKENI. The CDR3 length is 17 residues. The CDR3 here is CASSPPPSGGNTGELFF. The CDR3 DNA follows: TGTGCCAGCTCACCACCGCCTAGCGGGGGAAACACCGGGGAGCTGTTTTTT.

V gene TRBV21-1 combines with J gene TRBJ1-3; TRBD1, as called in the table, went unchecked against the DNA. TRBV21-1 is a pseudogene segment. The CDR3 is 13 residues long. The CDR3 spells CASRTGDGNTIYF. The CDR3 DNA follows: TGTGCCAGCAGGACAGGGGACGGAAACACCATATATTTT.

The chain joins TRBV6-5 to TRBJ2-5; D may be TRBD2 (5 bases). The V and J ends lost 6 bases and 0 bases respectively, with 14 bases between them. The germline CDR1 and CDR2 sequences are MNHEY and SVGAGI. The CDR3 length is 15 residues. This CDR3 reads CASRPRRPNQETQYF. For the CDR3, the DNA is TGTGCCAGCAGGCCCAGGAGGCCAAACCAAGAGACCCAGTACTTC.

This clone was counted once. V is TRBV4-3 and J is TRBJ1-2; D is unclear. V was cut by 0 bases and J by 8 bases, with 7 bases left in between. Germline loops: CDR1 LGHNA, CDR2 YSLEER. The CDR3 loop spans 12 amino acids. As DNA, the CDR3 is TGCGCCAGCAGCCAAGATTTAAGCGGCTACACCTTC. Its protein product is CASSQDLSGYTF.

This chain joins TRBV7-9 and TRBJ2-3; 7 nucleotides align to TRBD2. CDR3 size: 15 residues. The V segment lost 5 bases and the J segment 2 bases; nucleotides outside the gene matches: 7. Germline V gene lookup returns CDR1 SEHNR and CDR2 FQNEAQ (reference sequence). CDR3 in amino acids: CASSRTAGSTDTQYF. In DNA, the CDR3 is TGTGCCAGCAGCCGTACAGCGGGGTCCACAGATACGCAGTATTTT.